This TCR beta chain derives from a study of blood T cells in healthy people across ages. Overall study findings and caveats: CMV status of donors was unknown, possibly confounding expanded clonotype changes.

Through a sample-barcoded 5' primer and a J-beta primer mix, a second PCR was run for 7 to 11 cycles. MiXCR, run by TCRdb on the 5' RACE reads, gives a single entry per CDR3 protein. Here the sample spans about 690,000 distinct CDR3 sequences, around 41% being singletons. Concerning this clonotype itself: Its antigen is not identified. Given a much more abundant clone one base away, this may be a read error.

Each individual donor underwent a draw of about 9.1 milliliters of peripheral blood. Researchers report isolating at least 6 million PBMCs per sample. Germline assignment: CDR1 SEHNR and CDR2 FQNEAQ (reference sequence). The CDR3 loop spans 16 amino acids. Sequencing input: blood. This sequence joins TRBV7-9 and TRBJ2-4, with a tentative D call TRBD1 (6 bases). The sequence was collected from a man older than 75 in good health. The CDR3 DNA follows: TGTGCCAGCAGCTTACCAGGGGATGGAGCCAAAAGCATTCAGTACTTC. Protein: CASSLPGDGAKSIQYF. The full variable domain, rest sourced from reference TRBV7-9 and TRBJ2-4, is DTGVSQNPRHKITKRGQNVTFRCDPISEHNRLYWYRQTLGQGPEFLTYFQNEAQLEKSRLLSDRFSAERPKGSFSTLEIQRTEQGDSAMYLCASSLPGDGAKSIQYFGAGTRLSVL.